These 7 T cell receptor beta chains were sequenced from one sample in a study of blood T cells in healthy people across ages. The authors ran a second PCR of about 7 to 11 cycles using a sample-barcoded 5' primer and a J-beta primer mix. TCRdb reprocessed the 5' RACE reads with MiXCR, giving one entry per CDR3 protein. The repertoire holds some 1,000,000 distinct CDR3 sequences, with under 30% as singletons. This same sample was also part of a study on T cells of mothers and their children.

The sequencing input was blood. The receptors come from a girl aged 2-10 years in good health.

V is TRBV7-8 and J is TRBJ1-1, with D possibly TRBD1 on 6 matching bases. This CDR3 has 12 residues. Germline lookup yields CDR1 SGHVS and CDR2 FQNEAQ. V lost 7 bases and J 7 bases, leaving 13 bases between the germline ends. This CDR3 is CASTILRGEAFF. CDR3 sequence (DNA): TGTGCCAGCACCATACTCAGGGGTGAAGCTTTCTTT.

V usage is TRBV20-1 and J usage is TRBJ2-4; D uncertain. This CDR3 comprises 14 residues. The germline V gene encodes CDR1 DFQATT and CDR2 SNEGSKA (reference sequence). Trimming pared 6 bases from V and 2 bases from J, leaving 14 bases between. The CDR3 nucleotides are TGCAGTGCCAACCGGATAGTGACCAAAAACATTCAGTACTTC. Amino acids: CSANRIVTKNIQYF.

This clonotype was observed a handful of times. CDR3 protein: CSVRLALSTDTQYF. The CDR3 DNA follows: TGCAGCGTTCGACTAGCGCTTAGCACAGATACGCAGTATTTT. The genes are TRBV29-1 and TRBJ2-3, with 8 bases identical to TRBD2. There are 14 residues in the CDR3. Trimming at V came to 5 bases and at J to 0 bases, leaving 4 bases not matched to a gene. Germline V gene data show CDR1 as SQVTM and CDR2 as ANQGSEA.

This rearrangement joins TRBV7-2 to TRBJ1-5; D unresolved. Germline lookup yields CDR1 SGHTA and CDR2 FQGNSA. Trimming left V 1 base short and J 0 bases short, with 10 bases between. The CDR3 extends over 16 amino acids. The CDR3 is CASSLDGGYSNQPQHF. Written as DNA, the CDR3 is TGTGCCAGCAGCTTAGACGGCGGGTATAGCAATCAGCCCCAGCATTTT.

The chain recombines TRBV7-9 with TRBJ2-5; D may match TRBD1 or TRBD2 (5 bases each). The CDR3 length is 15 residues. V was cut by 5 bases and J by 3 bases, with 16 bases left in between. Germline-derived CDR1 and CDR2 are SEHNR and FQNEAQ (reference sequence). The CDR3: CASSKSWGTEETQYF. CDR3 in DNA: TGTGCCAGCAGCAAATCATGGGGGACGGAAGAGACCCAGTACTTC.

This clonotype has a handful of counts. The chain couples TRBV2 to TRBJ2-7; the D call may be TRBD1 or TRBD2 (5 bases each). The CDR3 totals 15 residues. Trimming stripped 2 bases from V and 2 bases from J, with 13 bases between. The germline CDR1 and CDR2 sequences are SNHLY and FYNNEI. CDR3 in DNA: TGTGCCAGCAGTGAAAGGACGGGACCGACCTACGAGCAGTACTTC. The encoded protein is CASSERTGPTYEQYF.

In this sample, this clonotype turned up a few times. The chain recombines TRBV24-1 with TRBJ2-1; TRBD2 is a possible D gene (6 bases). V was shortened by 9 bases and J by 7 bases, with 12 bases between the two germline ends. Germline CDR1 is KGHDR and CDR2 is SFDVKD. The CDR3 is 12 residues long. The CDR3: CATQERGNEQFF. In DNA form, the CDR3 reads TGTGCCACCCAAGAACGGGGGAATGAGCAGTTCTTC.